Following are 20 T cell receptor beta chains from one sample sequenced in a study of T cell clonotyping in hematopoietic cell transplantation. Described time point: recipient sample about 28 days before transplant, after cytoreduction. Sequenced by immunoSEQ multiplex PCR; TCRdb stores in-frame clones only, minus some. This sample yields roughly 5,400 clones, of which around 83% are seen a single time; 4% to 5% belongs to the top ten. The sample was peripheral blood mononuclear cells, taken before stem cell transplant. These receptors all come from a man in his sixties with acute myeloid leukemia. Some clones in this sample may be carry-over from other donors' samples.

J is TRBJ1-2 and V is TRBV5-6; maybe TRBD1 (6 bases). Deletions cut 1 base from V and 9 bases from J, with 16 bases between. CDR1 and CDR2 (germline): SGHDT, YYEEEE. This CDR3 has 14 residues. CDR3 bases: TGTGCCAGCAGCTTGCAGGGGCGCATTGAGAGCTACACCTTC. This sequence encodes CASSLQGRIESYTF. Full variable domain (missing parts from reference TRBV5-6 and TRBJ1-2): DAGVTQSPTHLIKTRGQQVTLRCSPKSGHDTVSWYQQALGQGPQFIFQYYEEEERQRGNFPDRFSGHQFPNYSSELNVNALLLGDSALYLCASSLQGRIESYTFGSGTRLTVV.

J is TRBJ2-7 and V is TRBV19; TRBD2 might be the D (7 bases). Germline V CDR1 and CDR2: LNHDA, SQIVND (reference sequence). V lost 3 bases and J lost 0, with 15 bases in between. This CDR3 spans 16 amino acids. The CDR3 DNA is TGTGCCAGTAGTATCGGGGGGCAGGGTCTCTCCTACGAGCAGTACTTC. Its protein product is CASSIGGQGLSYEQYF.

This chain joins TRBV5-1 and TRBJ2-5; D call uncertain. The ends were cut back, 3 bases at V and 5 bases at J, with 8 bases in the middle. CDR3 length: 12 residues. Germline V gene sequence: CDR1 SGHRS, CDR2 YFSETQ. The CDR3 coding sequence is TGCGCCAGCAGCTCCAGTGGGGAGACCCAGTACTTC. As protein: CASSSSGETQYF.

The genes are TRBV6-5 and TRBJ2-1; no reliable D call. The CDR3 has 13 residues. Trimming cost V 4 bases and J 5 bases, with 9 bases left between them. Germline lookup yields CDR1 MNHEY and CDR2 SVGAGI. The CDR3 region has the DNA TGTGCCAGCAGTTGGGGTGGGCACAATGAGCAGTTCTTC. Translation gives CASSWGGHNEQFF.

This rearrangement joins TRBV5-1 to TRBJ2-5; 10 bases map to TRBD1. The germline CDR1 and CDR2 sequences are SGHRS and YFSETQ. Trimming took 3 bases from V and 3 from J; bases not matched to a gene: 2. The CDR3 spans 14 residues. The DNA of the CDR3 is TGCGCCAGCAGCTATGGGACAGGGGAAGAGACCCAGTACTTC. Residues: CASSYGTGEETQYF.

This chain joins TRBV5-1 and TRBJ2-7; D remains unclear. The V and J ends lost 2 bases and 1 base respectively, with 7 bases between them. Looked up from germline, CDR1 is SGHRS and CDR2 is YFSETQ. This CDR3 comprises 13 residues. The DNA of the CDR3 is TGCGCCAGCAGCTTCCCAGAATCCTACGAGCAGTACTTC. Translation: CASSFPESYEQYF.

This chain joins TRBV19 and TRBJ2-5; D might be TRBD1 (6 bases). The CDR3 runs to 13 residues. Germline V CDR1 and CDR2: LNHDA, SQIVND (reference sequence). Trimming shortened V by 3 bases and J by 6 bases, and 11 bases separated the two germline ends. The CDR3 coding sequence is TGTGCCAGTAGTATGGGCAGGGGACAGACCCAGTACTTC. Its translation: CASSMGRGQTQYF.

This sequence joins TRBV30 and TRBJ2-7; D may be TRBD2 (6 bases). The CDR3 sequence is 14 residues long. V gave up 0 bases and J gave up 2 bases, with 11 bases separating them. CDR1 and CDR2 from the germline V gene are GTSNPN and SVGIG (reference sequence). For the CDR3, the DNA is TGTGCCTGGAGTGTAGTCGGGGGAACCTACGAGCAGTACTTC. This sequence encodes CAWSVVGGTYEQYF.

The CDR3 protein is CASSLDRGMGGYTF. CDR3 sequence (DNA): TGTGCCAGCAGCCTAGACAGGGGGATGGGTGGCTACACCTTC. V and J are TRBV7-2 and TRBJ1-2; 9 positions match TRBD1. V lost 5 bases and J lost 7; bases outside the gene matches: 8. The CDR3 loop spans 14 amino acids. Germline CDR1 reads SGHTA; CDR2 reads FQGNSA. The full variable domain, in which reference TRBV7-2 and TRBJ1-2 provide the parts outside the CDR3, is GAGVSQSPSNKVTEKGKDVELRCDPISGHTALYWYRQSLGQGLEFLIYFQGNSAPDKSGLPSDRFSAERTGGSVSTLTIQRTQQEDSAVYLCASSLDRGMGGYTFGSGTRLTVV.

The V call is TRBV14, the J call TRBJ1-3, with D perhaps matching TRBD1 (5 bases). V lost 2 bases and J lost 0, with 11 bases in between. The germline V gene has CDR1 SGHDN and CDR2 FVKESK. This CDR3 is 16 amino acids long. The DNA of the CDR3 is TGTGCCAGCAGCCAACTTACAGGAAGCTCTGGAAACACCATATATTTT. Its translation is CASSQLTGSSGNTIYF. Drawing the rest from reference TRBV14 and TRBJ1-3, the complete variable domain is EAGVTQFPSHSVIEKGQTVTLRCDPISGHDNLYWYRRVMGKEIKFLLHFVKESKQDESGMPNNRFLAERTGGTYSTLKVQPAELEDSGVYFCASSQLTGSSGNTIYFGEGSWLTVV.

The chain recombines TRBV6-6 with TRBJ2-7, with D possibly being TRBD2 (6 bases). Germline V CDR1 and CDR2: MNHNY, SVGAGI (reference sequence). The CDR3 contains 13 residues. V dropped 4 bases and J dropped 1 base, with 8 bases sitting between them. This CDR3 reads CASSWAGSYEQYF. The CDR3 DNA follows: TGTGCCAGCAGTTGGGCGGGGTCCTACGAGCAGTACTTC.

The rearrangement links TRBV11-3 to TRBJ2-5, with D unresolved. Looked up from germline, CDR1 is SGHNT and CDR2 is YENEEA. The CDR3 length is 13 residues. The V end lost 2 bases, the J end lost 5 bases, and 9 bases lay between the germline ends. DNA of the CDR3: TGTGCCAGCAGCTTATGGACCCAGGAGACCCAGTACTTC. It translates to CASSLWTQETQYF.

The chain has TRBV5-1 and TRBJ1-2; 7 nucleotides agree with TRBD1. J gave up 4 bases and V 4 bases, and 10 bases lay outside the gene matches. This CDR3 is built from 15 residues. Germline CDR1 and CDR2: SGHRS and YFSETQ. The CDR3 DNA is TGCGCCAGCAGCATTACCGGGACAGAAGGCTATGGCTACACCTTC. It codes for CASSITGTEGYGYTF. The complete variable domain, with remaining parts taken from reference TRBV5-1 and TRBJ1-2, reads KAGVTQTPRYLIKTRGQQVTLSCSPISGHRSVSWYQQTPGQGLQFLFEYFSETQRNKGNFPGRFSGRQFSNSRSEMNVSTLELGDSALYLCASSITGTEGYGYTFGSGTRLTVV.

CDR3 residues: CSAGQGLSEQYF. In DNA form, the CDR3 reads TGCAGCGCGGGACAGGGCCTCTCCGAGCAGTACTTC. V is TRBV29-1 and J is TRBJ2-7, with 9 positions matching TRBD1. Germline loops: CDR1 SQVTM, CDR2 ANQGSEA. This CDR3 has 12 residues. Unmatched junction bases numbered 7, after V lost 7 bases and J lost 6 bases.

V and J are TRBV27 and TRBJ2-7, with a possible D match to TRBD1 (6 bases). The V gene lost 5 bases and the J gene lost 0 bases, with 14 bases spanning the gap. The CDR3 is made up of 15 amino acids. From germline, CDR1 is MNHEY and CDR2 SMNVEV (reference sequence). The CDR3 loop reads CASSLGTLSSYEQYF. Written as DNA, the CDR3 is TGTGCCAGCAGTCTAGGGACACTTAGCTCCTACGAGCAGTACTTC.

This clone ranks as large. V is TRBV6-6 and J is TRBJ2-7; TRBD1 might be the D (6 bases). V was clipped by 2 bases and J by 4 bases, with 9 bases between them. Germline CDR1 is MNHNY and CDR2 is SVGAGI (reference sequence). The CDR3 runs 13 residues. This CDR3 is CASSYTGQYEQYF. The DNA of the CDR3 is TGTGCCAGCAGTTACACCGGACAGTACGAGCAGTACTTC.

This sequence joins TRBV5-1 and TRBJ1-1, with D perhaps TRBD1 (5 bases). Trimming shortened V by 5 bases and J by 1 base, and 15 bases separated the two germline ends. The CDR3 extends over 15 amino acids. CDR1 and CDR2 (germline): SGHRS, YFSETQ. The CDR3 protein is CASRGTLQGNTEAFF. DNA for the CDR3: TGCGCCAGCAGAGGAACATTGCAGGGGAACACTGAAGCTTTCTTT.

The V call is TRBV5-1, the J call TRBJ2-7; 8 bases align to TRBD1. Germline trimming cut 4 bases from V and 3 bases from J; bases unmatched to any gene: 6. Germline V gene data show CDR1 as SGHRS and CDR2 as YFSETQ. CDR3 length: 14 amino acids. The CDR3 coding sequence is TGCGCCAGCAGCCCGGGGACAGGCGGCTACGAGCAGTACTTC. Residues: CASSPGTGGYEQYF.

This clone appeared a single time. The chain uses TRBV5-1 and TRBJ2-1; 9 nucleotides align to TRBD1. This CDR3 is built from 16 residues. V lost 4 bases, J lost 0 bases, and 5 bases stayed unmatched. The germline V gene has CDR1 SGHRS and CDR2 YFSETQ. The CDR3 bases are TGCGCCAGCAGCAGGACAGGGGACGCCTCCTACAATGAGCAGTTCTTC. As protein: CASSRTGDASYNEQFF.

This CDR3 is CASTIRPNEQFF. The CDR3 DNA sequence: TGTGCCAGTACGATCAGGCCCAATGAGCAGTTCTTC. The V gene is TRBV19, the J gene TRBJ2-1; D is unresolved. Between the trimmed V and J ends, which lost 7 bases and 6 bases, there was a span of 10 bases. This CDR3 has 12 amino acids. Germline-derived CDR1 and CDR2 are LNHDA and SQIVND (reference sequence).